This T cell receptor beta chain was captured by sequencing in a study of blood T cell repertoires in COVID-19. Study in general: Among Cohort 3 donors, those recovered had two negative PCRs, clearance, or symptom resolution.

As processed by the authors: Reference gene primers were amplified, and this amplification served to estimate nucleated cell counts. Generated by immunoSEQ multiplex PCR, the TCRdb table keeps only in-frame clones and is missing some. V, J and clone size are taken as reported in that table, and D and trimming were inferred from the DNA itself. Among over 110,000 clones, about 80% were seen once, and the ten largest hold under 4.5%. The CDR3 has 13 amino acids. Germline CDR1 reads SQVTM; CDR2 reads ANQGSEA. V was cut by 6 bases and J by 4 bases, with 15 bases left in between. The receptor was isolated from a man aged 50 to 60 in a cohort exposed to, infected with or recovered from COVID-19 (not recorded which). The chain combines TRBV29-1 with TRBJ1-1; no definite D call. Material: PBMCs or T cells enriched from blood (not recorded which). This CDR3 reads CSVFLTRGTEAFF. DNA for the CDR3: TGCAGCGTATTCCTCACACGGGGCACTGAAGCTTTCTTT.